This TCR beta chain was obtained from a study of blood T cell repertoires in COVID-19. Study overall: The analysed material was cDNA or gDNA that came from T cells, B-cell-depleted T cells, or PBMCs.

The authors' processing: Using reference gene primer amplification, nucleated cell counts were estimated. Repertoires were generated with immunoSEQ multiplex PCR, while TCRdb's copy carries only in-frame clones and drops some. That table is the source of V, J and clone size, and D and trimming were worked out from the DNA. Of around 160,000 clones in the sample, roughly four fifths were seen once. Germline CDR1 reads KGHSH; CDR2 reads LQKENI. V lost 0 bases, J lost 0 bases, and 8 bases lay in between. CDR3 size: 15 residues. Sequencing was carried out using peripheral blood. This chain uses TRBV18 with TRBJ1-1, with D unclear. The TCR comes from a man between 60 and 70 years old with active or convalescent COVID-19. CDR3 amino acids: CASSPPGIMNTEAFF. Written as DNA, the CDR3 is TGTGCCAGCTCACCACCGGGCATCATGAACACTGAAGCTTTCTTT.